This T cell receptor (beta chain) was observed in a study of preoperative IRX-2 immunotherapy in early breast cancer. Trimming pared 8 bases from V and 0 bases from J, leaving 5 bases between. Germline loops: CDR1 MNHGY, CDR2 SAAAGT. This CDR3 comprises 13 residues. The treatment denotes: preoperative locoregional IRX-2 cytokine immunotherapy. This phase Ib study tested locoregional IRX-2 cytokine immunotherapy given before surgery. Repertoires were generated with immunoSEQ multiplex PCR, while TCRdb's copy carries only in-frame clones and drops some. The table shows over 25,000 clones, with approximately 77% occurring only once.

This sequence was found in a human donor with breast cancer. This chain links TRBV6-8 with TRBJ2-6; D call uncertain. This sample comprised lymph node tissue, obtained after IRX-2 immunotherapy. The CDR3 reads CASQDSGANVLTF. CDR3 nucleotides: TGTGCCAGCCAGGACTCTGGGGCCAACGTCCTGACTTTC.